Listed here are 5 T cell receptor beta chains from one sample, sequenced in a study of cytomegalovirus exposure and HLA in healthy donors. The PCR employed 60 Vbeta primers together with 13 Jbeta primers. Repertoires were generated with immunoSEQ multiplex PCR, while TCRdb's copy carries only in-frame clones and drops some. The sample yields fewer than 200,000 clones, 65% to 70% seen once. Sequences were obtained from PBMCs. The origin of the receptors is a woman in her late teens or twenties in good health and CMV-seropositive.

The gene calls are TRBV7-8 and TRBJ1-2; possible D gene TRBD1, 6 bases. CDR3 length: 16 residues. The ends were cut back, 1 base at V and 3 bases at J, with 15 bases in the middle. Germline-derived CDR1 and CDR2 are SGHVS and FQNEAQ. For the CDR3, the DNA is TGTGCCAGCAGCTTAGGGGCAGGGGAGACGGACTATGGCTACACCTTC. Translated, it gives CASSLGAGETDYGYTF.

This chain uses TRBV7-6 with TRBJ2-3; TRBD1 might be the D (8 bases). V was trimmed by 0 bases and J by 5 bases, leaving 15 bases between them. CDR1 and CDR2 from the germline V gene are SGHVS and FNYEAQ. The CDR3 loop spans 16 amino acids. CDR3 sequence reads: CASSLALYRGGDTQYF. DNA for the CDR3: TGTGCCAGCAGCTTAGCGCTTTACAGGGGGGGAGATACGCAGTATTTT.

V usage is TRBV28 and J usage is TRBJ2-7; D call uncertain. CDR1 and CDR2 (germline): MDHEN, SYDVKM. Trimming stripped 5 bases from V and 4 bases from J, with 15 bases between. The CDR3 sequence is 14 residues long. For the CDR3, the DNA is TGTGCCAGCAGTCCCCGGGTCCAGTGGTACGAGCAGTACTTC. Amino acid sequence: CASSPRVQWYEQYF.

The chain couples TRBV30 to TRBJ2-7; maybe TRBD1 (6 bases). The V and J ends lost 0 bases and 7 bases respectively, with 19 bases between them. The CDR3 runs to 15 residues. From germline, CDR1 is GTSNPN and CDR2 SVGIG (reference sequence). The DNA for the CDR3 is TGTGCCTGGAGTGTACCGGGACAAAGGTACGGAGAGCAGTACTTC. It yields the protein CAWSVPGQRYGEQYF.

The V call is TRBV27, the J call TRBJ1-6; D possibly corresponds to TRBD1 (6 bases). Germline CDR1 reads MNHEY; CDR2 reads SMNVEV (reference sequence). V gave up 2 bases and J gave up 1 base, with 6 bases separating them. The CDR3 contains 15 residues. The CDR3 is CASSLTGSYNSPLHF. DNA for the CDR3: TGTGCCAGCAGTTTAACAGGGTCCTATAATTCACCCCTCCACTTT.